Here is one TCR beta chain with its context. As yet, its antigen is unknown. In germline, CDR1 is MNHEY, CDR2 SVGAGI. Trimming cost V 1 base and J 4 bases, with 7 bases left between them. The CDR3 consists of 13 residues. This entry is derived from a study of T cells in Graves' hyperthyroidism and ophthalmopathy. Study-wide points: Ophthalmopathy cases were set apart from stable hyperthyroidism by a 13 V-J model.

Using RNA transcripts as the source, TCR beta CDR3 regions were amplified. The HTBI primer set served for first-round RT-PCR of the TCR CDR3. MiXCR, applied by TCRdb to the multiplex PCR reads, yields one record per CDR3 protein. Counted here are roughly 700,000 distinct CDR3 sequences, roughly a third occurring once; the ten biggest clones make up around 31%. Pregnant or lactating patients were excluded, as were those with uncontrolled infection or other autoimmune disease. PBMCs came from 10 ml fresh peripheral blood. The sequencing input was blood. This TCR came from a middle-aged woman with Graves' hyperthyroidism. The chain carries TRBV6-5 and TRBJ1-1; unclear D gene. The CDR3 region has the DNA TGTGCCAGCAGTTACTTGGCAGCCACTGAAGCTTTCTTT. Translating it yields CASSYLAATEAFF.